Following are 2 T cell receptor beta chains from one sample sequenced in a study of blood T cell repertoires in COVID-19. Sequencing used immunoSEQ multiplex PCR; TCRdb keeps in-frame clones, though not all of them. The table lists some 330,000 clones, 80% to 95% of them singletons. Material: PBMCs or T cells enriched from blood (not recorded which). These receptors originate from a woman aged 30 to 39 who had recovered from COVID-19.

This chain connects TRBV5-4 to TRBJ1-3; TRBD1 matches at 8 bases. Germline V gene sequence: CDR1 SGHNT, CDR2 YYREEE (reference sequence). The J segment lost 6 bases and the V segment lost 4 bases, leaving 3 bases of the junction unmatched. The CDR3 spans 13 residues. CDR3 loop: CASSRDRQNTIYF. The DNA for the CDR3 is TGTGCCAGCAGCCGGGACAGGCAAAACACCATATATTTT.

The genes are TRBV6-2 or TRBV6-3 and TRBJ2-7; D unresolved. In germline, CDR1 is MNHEY, CDR2 SVGEGT. The V and J ends lost 2 bases and 3 bases respectively, with 5 bases between them. The CDR3 runs 12 residues. DNA for the CDR3: TGTGCCAGCAGTTACGAGTACTACGAGCAGTACTTC. This gives the protein CASSYEYYEQYF.